A single sample is the source of the 20 T cell receptor beta chains below, sequenced in a study of regulatory T cells in long-lasting Graves disease. HTBI primers from iRepertoire and Arm-PCR of CDR3 regions yielded the TCR beta libraries. TCRdb used MiXCR to reprocess the multiplex PCR reads, holding one entry per CDR3 protein. Among approximately 470,000 distinct CDR3 sequences listed, less than 25% were seen once. Time point given: persistent/refractory GD, antithyroid drugs over 5 years with positive TRAb. The TCR library was made from RNA extracted from PBMCs. The specimen was peripheral blood mononuclear cells (PBMCs), collected when the disease was refractory, from a patient treated with antithyroid drugs. The source of these receptors is a female donor with Graves disease.

This clonotype was seen only a few times. The rearrangement uses TRBV6-1 and TRBJ2-2, with D possibly matching TRBD2 (6 bases). CDR3 length: 16 residues. Germline CDR1 MNHNS, CDR2 SASEGT. Trimming stripped 2 bases from V and 4 bases from J, with 14 bases between. Here the CDR3 DNA reads TGTGCCAGCAGTGAAAGGCTAGCGATTATCACCGGGGAGCTGTTTTTT. Protein product: CASSERLAIITGELFF.

J is TRBJ2-7 and V is TRBV5-5, with 8 bases lining up with TRBD1. Germline CDR1 reads SGHKS; CDR2 reads YYEKEE (reference sequence). The CDR3 has 15 residues. With V trimmed by 4 bases and J by 4 bases, 10 bases remained unmatched. CDR3 sequence: CASSPQWDRLYEQYF. DNA for the CDR3: TGTGCCAGCAGCCCTCAGTGGGACAGGTTATACGAGCAGTACTTC.

In this sample, this clonotype turned up many times. The chain employs TRBV7-2 and TRBJ2-5; TRBD2 matches at 11 bases. Germline values: CDR1 SGHTA, CDR2 FQGNSA. There are 15 residues in the CDR3. The V gene end was trimmed by 5 bases and the J gene end by 5 bases; junction bases not matched to a gene: 7. The CDR3 reads CASSKLLAGGETQYF. DNA of the CDR3: TGTGCCAGCAGCAAGCTTCTAGCGGGGGGCGAGACCCAGTACTTC. The whole variable domain, remainder taken from reference TRBV7-2 and TRBJ2-5, is GAGVSQSPSNKVTEKGKDVELRCDPISGHTALYWYRQSLGQGLEFLIYFQGNSAPDKSGLPSDRFSAERTGGSVSTLTIQRTQQEDSAVYLCASSKLLAGGETQYFGPGTRLLVL.

This clonotype was detected once. The chain is built from TRBV29-1 and TRBJ2-2; TRBD2 aligns across 7 bases. Per germline, CDR1 SQVTM and CDR2 ANQGSEA. V lost 2 bases to trimming and J lost 1 base; unmatched junction nucleotides: 4. This CDR3 has 15 residues. Here the CDR3 reads CSVEMASGNTGELFF. The CDR3 DNA reads as TGCAGCGTTGAAATGGCTAGCGGGAACACCGGGGAGCTGTTTTTT.

This clonotype came up a few times. This sequence joins TRBV19 and TRBJ1-2, with D tentatively TRBD1 (5 bases). The CDR3 covers 12 residues. The germline CDR1 and CDR2 sequences are LNHDA and SQIVND (reference sequence). Trimming pared 4 bases from V and 6 bases from J, leaving 9 bases between. The CDR3 DNA reads as TGTGCCAGTAGTAACGGGGGTAATGGCTACACCTTC. Its translation is CASSNGGNGYTF.

This clonotype was detected many times. This chain links TRBV6-5 with TRBJ1-1; D is unclear. This CDR3 has 12 residues. Trimming cost V 2 bases and J 11 bases, with 12 bases left between them. CDR1 and CDR2 (germline): MNHEY, SVGAGI. The CDR3 DNA sequence: TGTGCCAGCAGTTACGGAGGGTTGATCGCTTTCTTT. It translates to CASSYGGLIAFF.

The chain carries TRBV20-1 and TRBJ1-3; 9 bases agree with TRBD1. The CDR3 is made up of 16 amino acids. The V segment lost 0 bases and the J segment 4 bases; nucleotides outside the gene matches: 7. Germline V gene lookup returns CDR1 DFQATT and CDR2 SNEGSKA (reference sequence). The CDR3 sequence is CSAREPQGAEGNTIYF. The CDR3 coding sequence is TGCAGTGCTAGAGAACCACAGGGGGCAGAAGGAAACACCATATATTTT.

The chain joins TRBV5-6 to TRBJ2-2; 9 bases match TRBD1. The J segment lost 2 bases and the V segment lost 4 bases, leaving 6 bases of the junction unmatched. The CDR3 has 16 residues. Germline V gene lookup returns CDR1 SGHDT and CDR2 YYEEEE. The CDR3 sequence: CASSKGQGRNTGELFF. CDR3 DNA: TGTGCCAGCAGCAAGGGACAGGGTCGTAACACCGGGGAGCTGTTTTTT.

This CDR3 reads CASSIFGGRVNEAFF. The CDR3 DNA reads TGTGCCAGTAGTATATTCGGCGGCAGGGTAAATGAAGCTTTCTTT. The J gene is TRBJ1-1, the V gene TRBV19; a weak D match, TRBD1 (5 bases). The ends were cut back, 2 bases at V and 7 bases at J, with 17 bases in the middle. The V gene's germline CDR1 is LNHDA and CDR2 SQIVND (reference sequence). The CDR3 runs 15 residues.

The chain carries TRBV10-3 and TRBJ1-6; D is unclear. The ends were cut back, 5 bases at V and 9 bases at J, with 11 bases in the middle. The CDR3 covers 13 residues. The V gene's germline CDR1 is ENHRY and CDR2 SYGVKD. The CDR3 here is CAISKTGPSPLHF. As DNA, the CDR3 is TGTGCCATCAGTAAGACTGGCCCTTCACCCCTCCACTTT.

This clonotype was observed many times. V is TRBV12-3 or TRBV12-4 and J is TRBJ2-7; possibly TRBD1 or TRBD2 for D (5 bases each). Trimming pared 6 bases from V and 0 bases from J, leaving 9 bases between. The CDR3 runs to 13 residues. The CDR3 DNA sequence: TGTGCCAGCAGCTCCGGGACCTCCTACGAGCAGTACTTC. It yields the protein CASSSGTSYEQYF.

This clonotype has at least ten counts. The rearrangement links TRBV29-1 to TRBJ2-7, with 11 bases matching TRBD1. Germline lookup yields CDR1 SQVTM and CDR2 ANQGSEA. The V and J ends lost 8 bases and 2 bases, in that order; junction bases with no gene match: 5. The CDR3 runs to 13 residues. CDR3 protein: CSCRDRGTYEQYF. The DNA of the CDR3 is TGCAGCTGCCGGGACAGGGGGACCTACGAGCAGTACTTC.

This clonotype was recorded at least ten times. The chain combines TRBV12-3 or TRBV12-4 with TRBJ1-5, with unresolved D. The V gene lost 2 bases and the J gene lost 6 bases, with 2 bases spanning the gap. The CDR3 is 11 residues long. CDR3 sequence (DNA): TGTGCCAGCAGTTTAAGTCAGCCCCAGCATTTT. Amino acids: CASSLSQPQHF.

This chain connects TRBV14 to TRBJ1-6; D gene unclear. Trimming stripped 1 base from V and 3 bases from J, with 13 bases between. CDR1 is SGHDN, CDR2 FVKESK, per germline. The CDR3 spans 17 residues. As DNA, the CDR3 is TGTGCCAGCAGCCAAGCCCCAGGCCTGGGCTATAATTCACCCCTCCACTTT. Its protein is CASSQAPGLGYNSPLHF.

As concerns this clonotype: A read error may explain this, as a much larger clone is one base away. The chain has TRBV27 and TRBJ1-4, with no clear D. Per germline, CDR1 MNHEY and CDR2 SMNVEV (reference sequence). The CDR3 covers 14 residues. The CDR3 coding sequence is TGTACCAGCAGTACTAACTCCCAAAGGGTACGACTGTTTTTT. Translated, it gives CTSSTNSQRVRLFF.

This clonotype was observed a few times. The chain combines TRBV6-2 or TRBV6-3 with TRBJ2-1, with TRBD2 as a possible D gene (5 bases). Germline lookup yields CDR1 MNHEY and CDR2 SVGEGT. Trimming took 6 bases from V and 3 from J, leaving 12 bases between them. The CDR3 sequence is 14 residues long. CDR3 DNA sequence: TGTGCCAGCAGCTCGAGCGGCAGCTACAATGAGCAGTTCTTC. Protein product: CASSSSGSYNEQFF.

This rearrangement joins TRBV6-1 to TRBJ2-7; 9 bases are shared with TRBD1. CDR1 and CDR2 from the germline V gene are MNHNS and SASEGT. Trimming removed 1 base from V and 3 bases from J; junction bases left unmatched: 7. The CDR3 is 16 amino acids. The DNA of the CDR3 is TGTGCCAGCAGTGAAGATGGGGGACAGGGTATCTACGAGCAGTACTTC. Its translation is CASSEDGGQGIYEQYF.

J is TRBJ1-1 and V is TRBV19, with unresolved D. The CDR3 extends over 13 amino acids. The V end was cut by 3 bases, the J end by 1 base, with 6 bases between. Germline V gene sequence: CDR1 LNHDA, CDR2 SQIVND (reference sequence). This CDR3 reads CASSIMTNTEAFF. The CDR3 bases are TGTGCCAGTAGTATTATGACGAACACTGAAGCTTTCTTT.

The chain carries TRBV6-2 or TRBV6-3 and TRBJ2-1; D is undetermined. Trimming took off 5 bases at V and 6 bases at J, with 17 bases between the two ends. Germline V gene data show CDR1 as MNHEY and CDR2 as SVGEGT. CDR3 size: 15 residues. In nucleotides, the CDR3 is TGTGCCAGCAGTCAGAGACCAGGTATAGGCAATGAGCAGTTCTTC. Protein: CASSQRPGIGNEQFF.

On this clonotype itself: A clone one base away is much larger, so this may be a read error. The rearrangement links TRBV28 to TRBJ2-7; possibly TRBD1 for D (5 bases). The CDR3 is made up of 14 amino acids. Germline-derived CDR1 and CDR2 are MDHEN and SYDVKM. CDR3 loop: CASSLGRATYGQYF. The DNA of the CDR3 is TGTGCCAGCAGTTTAGGCAGGGCAACCTACGGGCAGTACTTC.